The sequence of this T cell receptor beta chain was determined in a study of siplizumab effects on memory and regulatory T cells. This CDR3 contains 14 residues. Germline values: CDR1 MNHEY, CDR2 SMNVEV (reference sequence). V dropped 8 bases and J dropped 10; count of bases not matched to a gene: 10. The method was immunoSEQ multiplex PCR; TCRdb's version includes in-frame clones alone and lacks a portion of them. The sample has 65,000 to 85,000 clones, 93% seen once. As concerns this clone: Its matching antigen is unknown.

General study results and limits: Naive T cells seemed more diverse than memory cells and seemed major alloresponse contributors.

The source of this sequence is a human donor in good health. Sequenced material: CD8+ T cells sorted from blood. The genes are TRBV27 and TRBJ2-1; 11 positions agree with TRBD1. CDR3 DNA: TGTGCCAGCGGGGGACAGGGGGTTAAAGGAGAGCAGTTCTTC. It yields the protein CASGGQGVKGEQFF.